This T cell receptor (beta chain) originates from a study of shared clonotypes between healthy human individuals (TCRdb year 2020). Regarding the research as a whole: The cohort comprised two women and a few men aged 18 to 49 years. For each donor, CD4 naive and CD4 memory were each given three plates, CD8 naive was given two plates, and CD8 memory was given one plate. Blood TCR repertoires of roughly five healthy adults were deeply sequenced to estimate repertoire size and the extent of clonotype sharing between individuals. To increase sequencing depth and limit assay-specific biases, TCR repertoire library preparation and sequencing were carried out by different laboratories using diverse techniques. Per donor, leukapheresis produced somewhere between about 0.94 and 9 billion PBMCs. Overall study outcomes, separate from this receptor: Naive subsets generally had larger estimated clonotype richness than memory subsets. The genetic and exposure-history diversity represented was limited by the small number of donors. Even with the large sequencing depth, rarefaction of the sorted-subset datasets indicated that sequencing was incomplete. Higher generation probabilities were observed for clonotypes shared by all four sorted-subset donors than for non-shared clonotypes. When a few donors were compared, the shared fraction of clonotypes was about 5.2% for naive CD4, roughly 3.3% for naive CD8, 2.3% for memory CD4, and 0.35% to 0.5% for memory CD8. Sampling was limited to blood, and TCR repertoires in tissue likely differ from TCR repertoires in blood. Pairwise subsampling led to the expectation that sequencing depth would affect the degree of clonotype sharing among donors.

TCR CDR3 regions were amplified from genomic DNA by multiplex PCR using the deep immunoSEQ assay. For each cell subset, the extracted genomic DNA was distributed evenly across all wells of several immunoSEQ 96-well plates, and each plate served as one replicate. Each replicate PCR for sorted subsets received around 200 ng genomic DNA, equal to roughly 30,000 T cell genomes. Purified libraries were quantified with a Qubit 3.0 fluorometer, sized on a Bioanalyzer 2100, and re-quantified with the KAPA Library Quantification kit. A separate single-read 150-cycle Illumina NextSeq 550 flow cell was used to sequence each immunoSEQ 96-well plate. In the source study's methods: Because the immunoSEQ output included only junctional sequences and no quality scores, the filtering could not be the same as the filtering used for full-length reads. Sequences were annotated with PyIR, a Python wrapper for IgBLAST v1.9, using IMGT germline references to assign V/J genes and CDR3. Reads were filtered out if the reads had weak V/J assignments (E-value above 1e-6), no CDR3, stop codons, out-of-frame junctions, or ambiguous translated residues. A V3J clonotype was defined by an identical inferred V gene, J gene, and CDR3 amino acid sequence. To compute the percentage overlap between repertoires, the number of shared unique clonotypes was divided by the size of the smaller repertoire. RTK rarefaction, the Chao1 estimator, and Recon v2.1 estimates of unobserved clonotypes were used to assess repertoire richness. Generation probabilities for all TCRbeta clonotypes obtained by the gDNA method from a handful of donors were computed using OLGA. In its TCRdb copy, this immuneACCESS table keeps in-frame sequences only and misses some clones. Where compared with another copy, unresolved V genes explain less than half of these, and the others have no known cause. That table supplies the V and J calls and clone size; D and trimming were determined from the DNA. The sample table records about 2.2 million clones; 85% to 95% of these occur just once. The top ten clones comprise roughly 1.7% of the sample.

CD8 naive samples were CD45RO-negative cells positively selected for CCR7, giving a CD45RA+CCR7+ population that excluded TemRA cells. Healthy HIV-negative adults with no recently reported acute infections or vaccinations were included as donors. Every donor was a Caucasian adult residing in Nashville, Tennessee, USA. Blood was collected by leukapheresis, and PBMCs were isolated by Ficoll-Histopaque density gradient centrifugation and then cryopreserved in liquid nitrogen vapor phase. Analytical flow cytometry was used to check the purity and quantity of each magnetically sorted T cell population. From each sorted fraction, genomic DNA was isolated and quantified by UV absorbance on a Nanodrop 2000c. There are 15 amino acids in the CDR3, from cysteine to phenylalanine inclusive. Kept here is only the CDR3 DNA, which spans 45 bases and is read in frame from base 1. The junction carries 12 bases between V and J, which are trimmed by 4 bases and 0 bases respectively. The germline V gene gives CDR1 as SGHVS and CDR2 as FNYEAQ.

Remarks on this clone: Its antigen is still unknown. No much larger clonotype is one base removed from it; base qualities were not supplied.

This chain joins TRBV7-6 to TRBJ2-5; the D gene is perhaps TRBD2, on 6 matching bases. Sequencing used naive CD8+ T cells from PBMCs. The label giving this sample's cell subset or site can be read as: CD45RA+CCR7+. This receptor was obtained from a man aged 18 to 29 in good health. Some clones in this sample may be carry-over from other donors' samples. The DNA sequence is TGTGCCAGCAGCTCGGGAGAGCGGGACCAAGAGACCCAGTACTTC. Its protein reads: CASSSGERDQETQYF. When the CDR3 is completed using the reference TRBV7-6 and TRBJ2-5 genes on either side, the full variable domain is GAGVSQSPRYKVTKRGQDVALRCDPISGHVSLYWYRQALGQGPEFLTYFNYEAQQDKSGLPNDRFSAERPEGSISTLTIQRTEQRDSAMYRCASSSGERDQETQYFGPGTRLLVL.